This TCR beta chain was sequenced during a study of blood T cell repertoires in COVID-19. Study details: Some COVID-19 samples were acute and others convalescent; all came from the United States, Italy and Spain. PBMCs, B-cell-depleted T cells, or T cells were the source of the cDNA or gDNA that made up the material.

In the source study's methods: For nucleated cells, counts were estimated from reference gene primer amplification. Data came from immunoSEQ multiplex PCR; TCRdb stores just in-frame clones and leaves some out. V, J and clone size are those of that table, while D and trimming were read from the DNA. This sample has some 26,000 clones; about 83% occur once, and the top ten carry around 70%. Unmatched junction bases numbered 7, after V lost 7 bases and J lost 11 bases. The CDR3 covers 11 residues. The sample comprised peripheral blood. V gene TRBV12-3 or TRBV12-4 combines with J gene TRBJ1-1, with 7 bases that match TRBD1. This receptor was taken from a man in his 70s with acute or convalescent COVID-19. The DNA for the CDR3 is TGTGCCAGCAACCTCGGGACAGAGGCTTTCTTT. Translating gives CASNLGTEAFF.